These 10 T cell receptor beta chains came from one sample sequenced in a study of identifying expanded T cells in peripheral blood. Sequencing was performed with immunoSEQ multiplex PCR; in TCRdb, only in-frame clones are kept and a portion is missing. The data show some 100,000 clones, with 88% seen just once and about 6% held by the top ten. The sequencing input was blood. These receptors came from a person aged 18 to 70 in good health.

The CDR3 DNA follows: TGTGCCAGCAAGGTCAGGGTGAACACTGAAGCTTTCTTT. Its translation is CASKVRVNTEAFF. V gene TRBV2 combines with J gene TRBJ1-1, with D possibly being TRBD1 (5 bases). Per germline, CDR1 SNHLY and CDR2 FYNNEI. V was pared by 7 bases and J by 0 bases, with 9 bases between. This CDR3 has 13 residues.

The chain is built from TRBV2 and TRBJ2-7; D uncertain. CDR3 size: 13 residues. V lost 0 bases to trimming and J lost 1 base, with 4 bases between them. The germline V gene encodes CDR1 SNHLY and CDR2 FYNNEI. CDR3 in DNA: TGTGCCAGCAGTGAAGCATCTTCCTACGAGCAGTACTTC. Its translation is CASSEASSYEQYF.

The chain couples TRBV7-7 to TRBJ2-7, with D unresolved. Germline CDR1 SSHAT, CDR2 FNYEAQ (reference sequence). The CDR3 totals 14 residues. With 0 bases removed from V and 0 bases from J, the gap between germline ends came to 6 bases. CDR3 DNA: TGTGCCAGCAGCTTAGCTGGCGACTCCTACGAGCAGTACTTC. This gives the protein CASSLAGDSYEQYF. Together with reference TRBV7-7 and TRBJ2-7, the CDR3 gives the full variable domain: GAGVSQSPRYKVTKRGQDVTLRCDPISSHATLYWYQQALGQGPEFLTYFNYEAQPDKSGLPSDRFSAERPEGSISTLTIQRTEQRDSAMYRCASSLAGDSYEQYFGPGTRLTVT.

V is TRBV5-4 and J is TRBJ1-2; tentative D call: TRBD1 (5 bases). Germline CDR1 is SGHNT and CDR2 is YYREEE (reference sequence). The length of the CDR3 is 16 residues. V was pared by 0 bases and J by 2 bases, with 14 bases between. Here the CDR3 reads CASSLVAGVLNYGYTF. CDR3 sequence (DNA): TGTGCCAGCAGCTTGGTAGCGGGGGTGTTAAACTATGGCTACACCTTC.

This clone was picked up a small number of times. V gene TRBV28 combines with J gene TRBJ2-7, with TRBD1 matching 9 bases. The CDR3 extends over 16 amino acids. Germline V lookup: CDR1 MDHEN, CDR2 SYDVKM. The V segment lost 5 bases and the J segment 1 base; nucleotides outside the gene matches: 9. The CDR3 bases are TGTGCCAGCAGTCGATACAGGGGGCTTAGATCCTACGAGCAGTACTTC. It yields the protein CASSRYRGLRSYEQYF.

CDR3 loop: CASSVPPVTDTQYF. The CDR3 nucleotides are TGTGCCAGCAGCGTACCCCCCGTCACAGATACGCAGTATTTT. The chain joins TRBV9 to TRBJ2-3; no definite D call. This CDR3 is 14 amino acids long. Germline-derived CDR1 and CDR2 are SGDLS and YYNGEE. The germline V and J ends were trimmed by 1 base and 2 bases, with 8 bases remaining between them.

The V and J genes are TRBV7-9 and TRBJ2-3; 11 bases align to TRBD2. Germline-derived CDR1 and CDR2 are SEHNR and FQNEAQ (reference sequence). This CDR3 has 15 residues. J gave up 13 bases and V 5 bases, and 14 bases lay outside the gene matches. The CDR3 DNA sequence: TGTGCCAGCAGCGGTCCTAGCGGGAGGCGGCTATTAAAGTATTTT. Its protein is CASSGPSGRRLLKYF.

The rearrangement joins TRBV5-1 to TRBJ2-1, with D uncertain. V was pared by 7 bases and J by 5 bases, with 4 bases between. The CDR3 has 10 residues. Germline CDR1 reads SGHRS; CDR2 reads YFSETQ. In DNA form, the CDR3 reads TGCGCCAGCGGGAACAATGAGCAGTTCTTC. Its protein is CASGNNEQFF.

The V gene is TRBV2, the J gene TRBJ2-3, with no clear D. Germline V gene data show CDR1 as SNHLY and CDR2 as FYNNEI. Trimming removed 4 bases at V and 1 base at J, with 12 bases between. The CDR3 is 15 residues long. CDR3 bases: TGTGCCAGCAGTGCGACACCTGGGGGCACAGATACGCAGTATTTT. Its protein product is CASSATPGGTDTQYF.

In its sample, this clone ranks as medium-sized. This chain uses TRBV5-1 with TRBJ2-7; D is unresolved. CDR3 length equals 12 residues. Trimming removed 1 base at V and 5 bases at J, with 7 bases between. The germline CDR1 and CDR2 sequences are SGHRS and YFSETQ. The CDR3 sequence: CASSLPTNEQYF. CDR3 sequence (DNA): TGCGCCAGCAGCTTGCCTACGAACGAGCAGTACTTC. Variable domain in full (rest from reference TRBV5-1 and TRBJ2-7): KAGVTQTPRYLIKTRGQQVTLSCSPISGHRSVSWYQQTPGQGLQFLFEYFSETQRNKGNFPGRFSGRQFSNSRSEMNVSTLELGDSALYLCASSLPTNEQYFGPGTRLTVT.